These 12 T cell receptor beta chains share one sample of origin, sequenced in a study of shared clonotypes between healthy human individuals. The protocol was immunoSEQ multiplex PCR, while the TCRdb copy is restricted to in-frame clones and leaves out a portion. The sample contains approximately 330,000 clones, around 70% of which appear only once. The material sequenced was memory CD4+ T cells sorted from blood. The subset denotes: CD45RA-negative fraction. The receptors derive from a man aged 30-40 years in good health.

The rearrangement uses TRBV15 and TRBJ1-2; D ambiguous. V lost 0 bases and J 6 bases, leaving 8 bases between the germline ends. The CDR3 has 13 residues. Germline V gene data show CDR1 as LNHNV and CDR2 as YYDKDF (reference sequence). The CDR3 protein is CATSRDGSDGYTF. The DNA for the CDR3 is TGTGCCACCAGCAGAGATGGTAGCGATGGCTACACCTTC.

In DNA form, the CDR3 reads TGCGCCAGCAGCCAATACACCCGGGGAGATACGCAGTATTTT. This encodes CASSQYTRGDTQYF. This chain uses TRBV4-1 with TRBJ2-3; D is perhaps TRBD2 (5 bases). V lost 2 bases to trimming and J lost 5 bases, with 11 bases between them. The germline gives CDR1 MGHRA, CDR2 YSYEKL. The CDR3 runs 14 residues.

This clone has a handful of counts. The gene calls are TRBV6-1 and TRBJ2-2; D gene unclear. Germline CDR1 is MNHNS and CDR2 is SASEGT. Trimming left V 0 bases short and J 8 bases short, with 10 bases between. CDR3 length: 14 amino acids. CDR3 in DNA: TGTGCCAGCAGTGAAGCGACAAGTATGGGGGAGCTGTTTTTT. Translating it yields CASSEATSMGELFF.

V usage is TRBV29-1 and J usage is TRBJ1-3, with D unclear. The CDR3 runs 11 residues. CDR1 and CDR2 (germline): SQVTM, ANQGSEA. Trimming removed 8 bases from V and 1 base from J, with 6 bases in between. CDR3 nucleotide sequence: TGCAGCCTGATGTCTGGAAACACCATATATTTT. It translates to CSLMSGNTIYF.

The gene calls are TRBV27 and TRBJ2-7; 8 bases line up with TRBD2. The germline V gene encodes CDR1 MNHEY and CDR2 SMNVEV (reference sequence). The J segment lost 6 bases and the V segment lost 5 bases, leaving 9 bases of the junction unmatched. The CDR3 sequence is 14 residues long. Here the CDR3 DNA reads TGTGCCAGCAGTCTATTTAGCGGGACCAGCGAGCAGTACTTC. As protein: CASSLFSGTSEQYF.

The count of this clone is one. The J gene is TRBJ2-3, the V gene TRBV15; a weak D match, TRBD1 (5 bases). The germline V gene has CDR1 LNHNV and CDR2 YYDKDF (reference sequence). The length of the CDR3 is 14 residues. Trimming took 2 bases from V and 6 from J, leaving 12 bases between them. CDR3 sequence: CATSRLSPGDTQYF. CDR3 in DNA: TGTGCCACCAGCAGACTATCGCCAGGGGATACGCAGTATTTT.

V usage is TRBV2 and J usage is TRBJ2-2; 8 bases are shared with TRBD2. This CDR3 is built from 13 residues. J was trimmed by 7 bases and V by 8 bases; bases with no gene match: 6. The germline gives CDR1 SNHLY, CDR2 FYNNEI. The CDR3 sequence is CASRSGTGGELFF. In DNA, the CDR3 is TGTGCCAGCCGTAGCGGGACGGGCGGGGAGCTGTTTTTT. The full variable domain, its missing parts supplied by reference TRBV2 and TRBJ2-2, is EPEVTQTPSHQVTQMGQEVILRCVPISNHLYFYWYRQILGQKVEFLVSFYNNEISEKSEIFDDQFSVERPDGSNFTLKIRSTKLEDSAMYFCASRSGTGGELFFGEGSRLTVL.

The chain employs TRBV28 and TRBJ2-4; D is possibly TRBD1 (7 bases). This CDR3 contains 17 residues. Between the trimmed V and J ends, which lost 2 bases and 6 bases, there was a span of 20 bases. Germline CDR1 MDHEN, CDR2 SYDVKM. CDR3 DNA: TGTGCCAGCAGTTTAATACCGTGGAGGGGGCAGGCAAACATTCAGTACTTC. It encodes CASSLIPWRGQANIQYF.

This clone showed up just once. The chain employs TRBV30 and TRBJ1-1, with TRBD1 as a possible D gene (5 bases). The V end was cut by 4 bases, the J end by 3 bases, with 15 bases between. CDR3 length equals 14 residues. Germline V CDR1 and CDR2: GTSNPN, SVGIG (reference sequence). DNA of the CDR3: TGTGCCTGGAAGCGTAATTGGGGGGACACTGAAGCTTTCTTT. It encodes CAWKRNWGDTEAFF.

This clone was counted at least ten times. V gene TRBV2 combines with J gene TRBJ1-1; no clear D gene. The CDR3 has 15 amino acids. Trimming removed 3 bases from V and 0 bases from J, with 11 bases in between. Germline V gene sequence: CDR1 SNHLY, CDR2 FYNNEI. CDR3 sequence reads: CASSDRLRVNTEAFF. In DNA, the CDR3 is TGTGCCAGCAGTGATCGGCTGCGGGTGAACACTGAAGCTTTCTTT.

To note about this clone: The sample carries other DNA sequences with the same CDR3. This chain connects TRBV5-6 to TRBJ1-5; possibly TRBD1 for D (5 bases). In germline, CDR1 is SGHDT, CDR2 YYEEEE. This CDR3 contains 15 residues. The V gene lost 0 bases and the J gene lost 1 base, with 8 bases spanning the gap. The CDR3 nucleotides are TGTGCCAGCAGCTTGGACGGGGGGAGCAATCAGCCCCAGCATTTT. It yields the protein CASSLDGGSNQPQHF.

This clone has only a few counts. V and J are TRBV20-1 and TRBJ1-2, with no clear D. The CDR3 contains 11 residues. Trimming pared 6 bases from V and 5 bases from J, leaving 10 bases between. CDR1 is DFQATT, CDR2 SNEGSKA, per germline (reference sequence). The CDR3 reads CSAQTGYGYTF. CDR3 sequence (DNA): TGCAGTGCCCAGACGGGTTATGGCTACACCTTC.